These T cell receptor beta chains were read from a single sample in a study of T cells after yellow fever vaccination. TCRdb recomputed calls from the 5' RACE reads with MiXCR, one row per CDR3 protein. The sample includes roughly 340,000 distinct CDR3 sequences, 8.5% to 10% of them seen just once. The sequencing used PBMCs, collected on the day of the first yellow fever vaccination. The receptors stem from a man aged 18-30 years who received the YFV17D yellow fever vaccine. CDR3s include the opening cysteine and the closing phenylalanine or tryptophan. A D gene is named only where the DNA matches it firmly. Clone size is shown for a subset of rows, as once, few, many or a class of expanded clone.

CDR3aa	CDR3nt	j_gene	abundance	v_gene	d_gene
CASSLGSGQFF	TGTGCCAGCAGTTTAGGTAGTGGGCAGTTCTTC	TRBJ2-1	.	TRBV12-3/TRBV12-4	.
CSASPPGGYTF	TGCAGTGCTTCCCCCCCGGGCGGCTACACCTTC	TRBJ1-2	few	TRBV20-1	.
CASSRTDSYEQYF	TGTGCCAGCAGCCGGACAGACTCCTACGAGCAGTACTTC	TRBJ2-7	.	TRBV7-2	.
CASSQGVYTEAFF	TGTGCCAGCAGCCAAGGAGTGTACACTGAAGCTTTCTTT	TRBJ1-1	.	TRBV3-1	.
CASSSMAARNTGELFF	TGTGCCAGCAGTTCTATGGCGGCCAGGAACACCGGGGAGCTGTTTTTT	TRBJ2-2	few	TRBV6-5	.
CASSISSGGAYNEQFF	TGTGCCAGCAGCATCTCTAGCGGGGGGGCCTACAATGAGCAGTTCTTC	TRBJ2-1	few	TRBV11-2	TRBD2
CSARLRGGRNQPQHF	TGCAGTGCTAGACTCAGGGGAGGGAGGAATCAGCCCCAGCATTTT	TRBJ1-5	.	TRBV20-1	.
CASSFNRVSGNTIYF	TGTGCCAGCAGCTTCAACAGGGTCTCTGGAAACACCATATATTTT	TRBJ1-3	few	TRBV7-2	.
CASSYASGQSPLHF	TGTGCCAGCAGTTACGCCTCGGGTCAATCACCCCTCCACTTT	TRBJ1-6	few	TRBV6-5	.
CSARNRGQVRQPQHF	TGCAGCGCCCGTAACAGGGGGCAGGTAAGACAGCCCCAGCATTTT	TRBJ1-5	few	TRBV29-1	TRBD1
CASSAEGIFDPNTGELFF	TGTGCCAGCAGCGCCGAGGGGATATTCGATCCGAACACCGGGGAGCTGTTTTTT	TRBJ2-2	.	TRBV7-6	.
CASSVVPGAGHTGELFF	TGTGCCAGCAGCGTAGTGCCGGGGGCCGGACACACCGGGGAGCTGTTTTTT	TRBJ2-2	.	TRBV9	.